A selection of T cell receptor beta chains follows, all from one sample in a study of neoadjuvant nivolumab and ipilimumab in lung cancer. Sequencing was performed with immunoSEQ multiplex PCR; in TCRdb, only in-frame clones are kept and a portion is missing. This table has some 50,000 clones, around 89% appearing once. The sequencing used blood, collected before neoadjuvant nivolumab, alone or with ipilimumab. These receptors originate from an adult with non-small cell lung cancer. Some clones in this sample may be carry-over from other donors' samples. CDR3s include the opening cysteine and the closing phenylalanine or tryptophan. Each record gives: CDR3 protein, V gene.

CDR3aa: CASSLSRHSNQPQHF; v_gene: TRBV27
CDR3aa: CASSLNKALYGYTF; v_gene: TRBV5-1
CDR3aa: CASRAGSNTEAFF; v_gene: TRBV25-1
CDR3aa: CASSLGGRGYGYTF; v_gene: TRBV7-2
CDR3aa: CASSVSSDTQYF; v_gene: TRBV9
CDR3aa: CASSHGLAGGPSSYNEQFF; v_gene: TRBV9
CDR3aa: CASSLGPSDEQYF; v_gene: TRBV7-3
CDR3aa: CASSLGSNPYEQYF; v_gene: TRBV5-4
CDR3aa: CASSYSSGVGNEQFF; v_gene: TRBV6-5
CDR3aa: CASSPSVSAAPSGGYTF; v_gene: TRBV7-9
CDR3aa: CATRKHPANYEQYF; v_gene: TRBV15
CDR3aa: CASSLGTGRDEQYF; v_gene: TRBV7-6
CDR3aa: CASSPPVGARLFF; v_gene: TRBV18